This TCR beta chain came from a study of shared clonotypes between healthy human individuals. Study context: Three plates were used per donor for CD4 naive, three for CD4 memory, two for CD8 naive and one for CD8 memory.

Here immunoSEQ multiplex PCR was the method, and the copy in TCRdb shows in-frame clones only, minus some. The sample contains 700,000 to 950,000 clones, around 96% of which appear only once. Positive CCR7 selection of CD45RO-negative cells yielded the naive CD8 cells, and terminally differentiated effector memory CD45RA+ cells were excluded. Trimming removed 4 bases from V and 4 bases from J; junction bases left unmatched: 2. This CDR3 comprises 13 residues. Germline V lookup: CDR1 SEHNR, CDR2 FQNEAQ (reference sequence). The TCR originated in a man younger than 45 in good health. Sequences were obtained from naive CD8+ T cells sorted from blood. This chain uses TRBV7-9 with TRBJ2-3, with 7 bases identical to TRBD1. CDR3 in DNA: TGTGCCAGCAGCTCGGGACAGCCAGATACGCAGTATTTT. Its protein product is CASSSGQPDTQYF.